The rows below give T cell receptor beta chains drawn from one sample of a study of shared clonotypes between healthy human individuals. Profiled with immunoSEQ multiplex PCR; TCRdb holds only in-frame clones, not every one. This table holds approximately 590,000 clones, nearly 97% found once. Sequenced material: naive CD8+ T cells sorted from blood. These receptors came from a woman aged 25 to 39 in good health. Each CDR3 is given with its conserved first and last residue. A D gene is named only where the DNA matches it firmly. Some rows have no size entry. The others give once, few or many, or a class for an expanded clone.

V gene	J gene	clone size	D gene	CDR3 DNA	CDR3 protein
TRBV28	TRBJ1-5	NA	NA	TGTGCCAGCAGCCCCCCCCTGGATCAGCCCCAGCATTTT	CASSPPLDQPQHF
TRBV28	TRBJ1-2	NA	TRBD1	TGTGCCAGCACCCAACAGGGGACCGCAGTGGTCTATGGCTACACCTTC	CASTQQGTAVVYGYTF
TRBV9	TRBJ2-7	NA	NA	TGTGCCAGCAGCGTGGGTTCTGAATTCTACGAGCAGTACTTC	CASSVGSEFYEQYF
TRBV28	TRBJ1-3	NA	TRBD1	TGTGCCAGCAGTTTGTGGGACAGGGAGGGAAACACCATATATTTT	CASSLWDREGNTIYF
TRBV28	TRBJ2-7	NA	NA	TGTGCCAGCAGTTTATCGGCTCATAATGCTCCGGACAGATTCATCTACGAGCAGTACTTC	CASSLSAHNAPDRFIYEQYF
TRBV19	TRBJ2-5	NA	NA	TGTGCCAGTAGTATAGATTCGGACCATTTAGAGACCCAGTACTTC	CASSIDSDHLETQYF
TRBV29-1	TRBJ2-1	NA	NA	TGCAGCGTTGAACCAACTCAAGAACTACAAGATGAGCAGTTCTTC	CSVEPTQELQDEQFF
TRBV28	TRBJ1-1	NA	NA	TGTGCCAGCAACGATCGCCGCTACACTGAAGCTTTCTTT	CASNDRRYTEAFF
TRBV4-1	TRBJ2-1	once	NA	TGCGCCAGCAGCCTAATAAAAGGGCGGCAGTTCTTC	CASSLIKGRQFF
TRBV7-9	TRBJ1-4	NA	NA	TGTGCCAGCAGCGAGGACAAGGGCACGAGGGCTCGGAAACTGTTTTTT	CASSEDKGTRARKLFF
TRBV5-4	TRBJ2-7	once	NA	TGTGCCAGCAGCTTTGGCGAAACCTCCTACGAGCAGTACTTC	CASSFGETSYEQYF
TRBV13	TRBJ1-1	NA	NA	TGTGCCAGCAGCCCCACAGGGTATCCTGAAGCTTTCTTT	CASSPTGYPEAFF
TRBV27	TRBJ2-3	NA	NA	TGTGCCAGCAGTTTAATGAACGGCGATACGCAGTATTTT	CASSLMNGDTQYF
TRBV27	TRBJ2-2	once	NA	TGTGCCAGCAGTTTTGGGGCGAACACCGGGGAGCTGTTTTTT	CASSFGANTGELFF
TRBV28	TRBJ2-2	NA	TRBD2	TGTGCCAGCAGTTTTGCAGCGGGAGGACGCCCACTGTTTTTT	CASSFAAGGRPLFF
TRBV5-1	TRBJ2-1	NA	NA	TGCGCCAGCAGCTTGGCCGAAATTTCCTACAATGAGCAGTTCTTC	CASSLAEISYNEQFF
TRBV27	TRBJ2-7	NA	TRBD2	TGTGCCAGCAGTCCCCTAGGGCGGGAGGGCCGCTACGAGCAGTACTTC	CASSPLGREGRYEQYF
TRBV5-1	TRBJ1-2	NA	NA	TGCGCCAGCCGGTACAGGGATGACTATGGCTACACCTTC	CASRYRDDYGYTF
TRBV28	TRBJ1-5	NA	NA	TGTGCCAGCAGTTTATGGGACAGCAATCAGCCCCAGCATTTT	CASSLWDSNQPQHF
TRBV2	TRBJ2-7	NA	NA	TGTGCCAGCAGTGCAAGGACGTCCTACGAGCAGTACTTC	CASSARTSYEQYF
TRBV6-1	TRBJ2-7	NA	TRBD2	TGTGCCAGCATCCTAGCGGGAGCCTACGAGCAGTACTTC	CASILAGAYEQYF
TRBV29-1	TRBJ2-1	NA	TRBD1	TGCAGCACCCGACAGGGCGGGCCCTACAATGAGCAGTTCTTC	CSTRQGGPYNEQFF